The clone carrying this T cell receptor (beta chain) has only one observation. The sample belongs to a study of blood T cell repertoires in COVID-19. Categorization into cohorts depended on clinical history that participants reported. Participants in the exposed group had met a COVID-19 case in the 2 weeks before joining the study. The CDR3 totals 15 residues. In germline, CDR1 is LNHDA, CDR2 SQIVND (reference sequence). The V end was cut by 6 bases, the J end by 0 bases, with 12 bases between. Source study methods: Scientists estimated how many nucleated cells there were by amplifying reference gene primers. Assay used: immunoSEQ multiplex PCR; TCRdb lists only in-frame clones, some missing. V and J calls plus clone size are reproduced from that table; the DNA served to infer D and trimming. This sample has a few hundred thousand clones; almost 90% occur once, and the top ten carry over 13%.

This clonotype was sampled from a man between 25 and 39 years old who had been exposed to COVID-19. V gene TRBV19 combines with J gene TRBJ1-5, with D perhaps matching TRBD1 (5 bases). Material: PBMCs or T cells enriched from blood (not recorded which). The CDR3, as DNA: TGTGCCAGTAGGGGGCGGGGGGATAGCAATCAGCCCCAGCATTTT. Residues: CASRGRGDSNQPQHF. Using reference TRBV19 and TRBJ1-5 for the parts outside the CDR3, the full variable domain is DGGITQSPKYLFRKEGQNVTLSCEQNLNHDAMYWYRQDPGQGLRLIYYSQIVNDFQKGDIAEGYSVSREKKESFPLTVTSAQKNPTAFYLCASRGRGDSNQPQHFGDGTRLSIL.